The clone carrying this T cell receptor (beta chain) was found a few times. The junction departs from the called germline gene at one end, perhaps through a read error. TCRdb fed the RT-PCR reads into MiXCR, producing one record per CDR3 protein. The profile shows roughly 960,000 distinct CDR3 sequences, 18% of them singletons. The data originate from a study of patients and donors after allogeneic stem cell transplantation. The CDR3 has 12 amino acids. Germline-derived CDR1 and CDR2 are SEHNR and FQNEAQ (reference sequence). Sequences were obtained from blood, either unsorted or a sorted T cell fraction (not recorded which). The V call is TRBV7-9, the J call TRBJ2-5; D not resolved. The receptor was isolated from a human donor who was either an allogeneic HSCT recipient or a stem cell or donor lymphocyte infusion donor (not recorded which). It is not recorded whose cells these are; they may come from a transplant donor. As DNA, the CDR3 is TGTGCCTGCAGAAACCTCCAAGAGACCCAGTACTTC. Its translation: CACRNLQETQYF.